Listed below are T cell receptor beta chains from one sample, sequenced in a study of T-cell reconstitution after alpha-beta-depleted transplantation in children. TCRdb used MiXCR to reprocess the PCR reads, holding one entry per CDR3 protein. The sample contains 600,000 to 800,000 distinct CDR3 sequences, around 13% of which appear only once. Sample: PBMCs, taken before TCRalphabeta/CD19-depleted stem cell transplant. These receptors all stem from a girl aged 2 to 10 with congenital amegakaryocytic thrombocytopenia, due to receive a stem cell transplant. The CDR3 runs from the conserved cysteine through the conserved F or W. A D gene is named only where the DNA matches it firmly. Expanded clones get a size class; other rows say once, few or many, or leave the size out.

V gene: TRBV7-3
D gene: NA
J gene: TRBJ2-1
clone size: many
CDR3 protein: CASSVTGYNEQFF
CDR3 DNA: TGTGCCAGCAGCGTGACAGGATACAATGAGCAGTTCTTC

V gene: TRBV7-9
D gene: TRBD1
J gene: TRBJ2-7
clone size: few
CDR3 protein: CASSSTGGYEQYF
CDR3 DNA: TGTGCCAGCAGCTCGACAGGGGGCTACGAGCAGTACTTC

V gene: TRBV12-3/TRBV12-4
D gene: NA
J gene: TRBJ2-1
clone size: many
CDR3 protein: CASRRTGEQFF
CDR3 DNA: TGTGCCAGCAGACGGACTGGCGAGCAGTTCTTC

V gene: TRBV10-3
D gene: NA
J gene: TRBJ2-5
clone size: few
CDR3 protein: CAISGDGRGQETQYF
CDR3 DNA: TGTGCCATCAGTGGGGATGGAAGGGGGCAAGAGACCCAGTACTTC

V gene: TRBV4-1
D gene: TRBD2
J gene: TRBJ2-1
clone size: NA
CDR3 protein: CASSQTLAGDRNNEQFF
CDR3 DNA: TGCGCCAGCAGCCAAACGCTAGCGGGGGATCGGAACAATGAGCAGTTCTTC

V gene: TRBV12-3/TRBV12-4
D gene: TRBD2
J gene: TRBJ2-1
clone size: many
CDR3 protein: CASRNGITAGGPLQQFF
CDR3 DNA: TGTGCCAGCAGAAATGGTATCACAGCGGGAGGGCCCTTACAGCAGTTCTTC

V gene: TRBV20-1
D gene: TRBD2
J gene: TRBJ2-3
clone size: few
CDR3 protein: CSASTSGTSTDTQYF
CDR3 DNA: TGCAGTGCTAGTACTAGCGGGACTAGCACAGATACGCAGTATTTT

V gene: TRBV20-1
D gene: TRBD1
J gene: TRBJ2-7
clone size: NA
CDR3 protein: CSARDSTPRQGIPSHEQYF
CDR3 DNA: TGCAGTGCTAGAGATTCTACCCCAAGACAGGGGATTCCTTCTCACGAGCAGTACTTC

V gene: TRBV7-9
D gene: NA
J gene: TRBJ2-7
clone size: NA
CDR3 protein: CASSLGSLPYEQYF
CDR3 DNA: TGTGCCAGCAGCTTAGGGTCGCTACCCTACGAGCAGTACTTC

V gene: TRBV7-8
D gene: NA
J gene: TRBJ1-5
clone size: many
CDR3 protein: CASSYRVTAAVWPQHF
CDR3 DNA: TGTGCCAGCAGCTACAGGGTCACGGCCGCAGTTTGGCCCCAGCATTTT

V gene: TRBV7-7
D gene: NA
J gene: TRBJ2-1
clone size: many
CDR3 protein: CASSLDLSYNEQFF
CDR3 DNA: TGTGCCAGCAGCTTGGATCTTTCCTACAATGAGCAGTTCTTC

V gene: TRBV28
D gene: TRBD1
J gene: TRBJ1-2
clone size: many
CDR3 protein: CASSSTGYGYTF
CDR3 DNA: TGTGCCAGCAGTTCGACAGGGTATGGCTACACCTTC

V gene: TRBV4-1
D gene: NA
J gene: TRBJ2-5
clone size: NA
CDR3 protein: CASSRTDPAANQETQYF
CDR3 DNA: TGCGCCAGCAGCCGGACGGATCCTGCGGCTAATCAAGAGACCCAGTACTTC

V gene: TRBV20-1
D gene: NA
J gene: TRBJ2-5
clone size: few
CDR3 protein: CSAPGQETQYF
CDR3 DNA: TGCAGTGCACCAGGGCAAGAGACCCAGTACTTC

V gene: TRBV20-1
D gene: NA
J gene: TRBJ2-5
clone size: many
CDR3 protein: CSARSLLKETQYF
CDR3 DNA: TGCAGTGCTAGAAGTCTTCTTAAAGAGACCCAGTACTTC

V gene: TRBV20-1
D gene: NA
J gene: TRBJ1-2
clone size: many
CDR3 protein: CSARYTGGGYTF
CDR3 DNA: TGCAGTGCTAGATATACGGGCGGCGGCTACACCTTC

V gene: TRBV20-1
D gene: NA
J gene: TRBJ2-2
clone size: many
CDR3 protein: CSARDPIIPRERNGELFF
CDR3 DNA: TGCAGTGCTAGAGATCCGATTATTCCCCGGGAGCGGAACGGGGAGCTGTTTTTT

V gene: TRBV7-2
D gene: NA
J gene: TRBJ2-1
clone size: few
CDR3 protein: CASTPSHSGFHYNEQFF
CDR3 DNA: TGTGCCAGCACCCCATCGCACTCCGGGTTCCATTACAATGAGCAGTTCTTC

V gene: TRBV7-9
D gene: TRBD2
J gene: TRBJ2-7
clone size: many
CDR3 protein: CASSPTSYESYEQYF
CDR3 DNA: TGTGCCAGCAGCCCGACTAGCTACGAATCCTACGAGCAGTACTTC

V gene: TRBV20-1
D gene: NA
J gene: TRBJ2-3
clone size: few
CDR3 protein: CSARDPSSHGSDTQYF
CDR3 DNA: TGCAGTGCTAGAGATCCTAGCTCCCACGGCTCAGATACGCAGTATTTT

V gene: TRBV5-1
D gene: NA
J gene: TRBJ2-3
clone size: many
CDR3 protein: CASSEMDFIAADTQYF
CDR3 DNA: TGCGCCAGCAGCGAGATGGACTTTATAGCTGCAGATACGCAGTATTTT

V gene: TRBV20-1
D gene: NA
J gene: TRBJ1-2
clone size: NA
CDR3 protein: CSAREGRSGYTF
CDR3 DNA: TGCAGCGCCCGAGAGGGGCGAAGTGGCTACACCTTC

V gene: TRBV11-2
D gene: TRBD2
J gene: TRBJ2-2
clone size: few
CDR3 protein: CASSLVLTSGPVAGELFF
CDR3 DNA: TGTGCCAGCAGCTTAGTTTTAACTAGCGGGCCCGTGGCCGGGGAGCTGTTTTTT

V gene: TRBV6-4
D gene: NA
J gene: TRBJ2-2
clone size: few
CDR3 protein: CASSIQPNTGELFF
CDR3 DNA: TGTGCCAGCAGTATCCAGCCGAACACCGGGGAGCTGTTTTTT

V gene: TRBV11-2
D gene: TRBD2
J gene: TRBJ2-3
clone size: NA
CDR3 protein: CASSPNLAGGVDTQYF
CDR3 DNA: TGTGCCAGCAGCCCAAACCTGGCGGGAGGGGTTGATACGCAGTATTTT

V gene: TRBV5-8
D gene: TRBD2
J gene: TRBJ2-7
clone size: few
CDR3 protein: CASSYPGLAAPANEQYF
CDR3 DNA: TGTGCCAGCAGCTACCCGGGACTAGCGGCACCTGCGAACGAGCAGTACTTC

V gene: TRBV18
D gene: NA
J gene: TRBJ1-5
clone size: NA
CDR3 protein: CASSPPGEQPQHF
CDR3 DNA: TGTGCCAGCTCACCCCCAGGGGAGCAGCCCCAGCATTTT

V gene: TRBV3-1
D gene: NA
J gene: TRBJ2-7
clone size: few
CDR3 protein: CASSPGTTLFSYEQYF
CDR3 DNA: TGTGCCAGCAGCCCCGGGACGACCTTATTCTCCTACGAGCAGTACTTC

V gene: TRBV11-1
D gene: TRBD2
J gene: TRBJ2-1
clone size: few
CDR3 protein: CASSLAGTRNYNEQFF
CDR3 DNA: TGTGCCAGCAGCTTAGCCGGGACTAGAAACTACAATGAGCAGTTCTTC

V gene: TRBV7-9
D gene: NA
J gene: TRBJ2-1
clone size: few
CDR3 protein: CASSLEAGWYNEQFF
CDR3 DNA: TGTGCCAGCAGCTTAGAGGCAGGGTGGTACAATGAGCAGTTCTTC

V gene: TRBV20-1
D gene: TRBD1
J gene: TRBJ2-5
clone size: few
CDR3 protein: CSATSTGRGTQYF
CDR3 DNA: TGCAGTGCTACCTCGACAGGGCGAGGGACCCAGTACTTC

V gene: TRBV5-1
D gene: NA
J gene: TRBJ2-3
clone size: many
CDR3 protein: CASSWEDGRTDTQYF
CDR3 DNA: TGCGCCAGCAGCTGGGAGGACGGACGCACAGATACGCAGTATTTT

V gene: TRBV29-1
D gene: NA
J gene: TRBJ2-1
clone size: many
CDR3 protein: CSVDGEQFF
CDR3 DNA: TGCAGCGTTGATGGTGAGCAGTTCTTC

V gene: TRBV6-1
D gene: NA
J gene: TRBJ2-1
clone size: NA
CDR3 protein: CASSAGLNNEQFF
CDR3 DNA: TGTGCCAGCAGTGCCGGATTAAACAATGAGCAGTTCTTC

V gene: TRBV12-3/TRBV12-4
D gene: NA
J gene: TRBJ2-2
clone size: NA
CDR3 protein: CASSPVSGELFF
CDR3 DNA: TGTGCCAGCAGTCCCGTGTCCGGGGAGCTGTTTTTT

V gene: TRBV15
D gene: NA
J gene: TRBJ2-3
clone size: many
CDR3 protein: CATSRDLGTPDTQYF
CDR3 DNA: TGTGCCACCAGCAGAGATTTAGGGACCCCAGATACGCAGTATTTT

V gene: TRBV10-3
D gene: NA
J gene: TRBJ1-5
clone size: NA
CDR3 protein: CAISDGGGINQPQHF
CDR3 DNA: TGTGCCATCAGTGATGGGGGGGGAATCAATCAGCCCCAGCATTTT

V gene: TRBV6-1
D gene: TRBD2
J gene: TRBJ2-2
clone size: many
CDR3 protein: CAVLPGLASQAELFF
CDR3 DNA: TGTGCCGTCCTACCGGGACTAGCATCCCAGGCTGAGCTGTTTTTT

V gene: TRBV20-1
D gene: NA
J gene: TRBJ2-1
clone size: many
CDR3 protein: CSAMSNEQFF
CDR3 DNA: TGCAGTGCTATGTCGAATGAGCAGTTCTTC

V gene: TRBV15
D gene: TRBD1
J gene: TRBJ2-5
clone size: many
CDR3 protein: CATSSTGQVQETQYF
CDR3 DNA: TGTGCCACCAGCAGCACTGGACAGGTCCAAGAGACCCAGTACTTC

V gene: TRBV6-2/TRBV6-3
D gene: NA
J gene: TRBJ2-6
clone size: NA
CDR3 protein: CASSYRVPLSGANVLTF
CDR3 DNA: TGTGCCAGCAGTTACAGGGTACCCCTCTCTGGGGCCAACGTCCTGACTTTC

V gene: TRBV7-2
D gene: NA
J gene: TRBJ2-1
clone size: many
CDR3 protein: CASSLRVFYNEQFF
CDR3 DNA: TGTGCCAGCAGCTTAAGGGTGTTCTACAATGAGCAGTTCTTC

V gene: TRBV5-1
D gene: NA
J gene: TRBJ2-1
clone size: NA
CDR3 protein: CASSSQGSSYNEQFF
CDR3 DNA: TGCGCCAGCAGCTCCCAGGGGAGCTCCTACAATGAGCAGTTCTTC

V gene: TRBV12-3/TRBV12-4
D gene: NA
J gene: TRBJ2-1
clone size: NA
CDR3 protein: CATTAGPTYNEQFF
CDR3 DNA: TGTGCCACCACGGCGGGGCCCACATACAATGAGCAGTTCTTC

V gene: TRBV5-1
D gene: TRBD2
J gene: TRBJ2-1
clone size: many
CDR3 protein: CASSWTSGSHNEQFF
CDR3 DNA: TGCGCCAGCAGCTGGACTAGCGGGAGTCACAATGAGCAGTTCTTC